This T cell receptor beta chain was profiled in a study of blood T cells in healthy people across ages. Then a second PCR, running about 6 to 12 cycles, was carried out with a sample-barcoded 5' primer and a J-beta primer mix. One entry per CDR3 protein, called by TCRdb with MiXCR from the 5' RACE reads. The sample contains around 800,000 distinct CDR3 sequences, 40% to 50% of which appear only once. J gave up 3 bases and V 5 bases, and 25 bases lay outside the gene matches. CDR1 is LGHDT, CDR2 YNNKEL, per germline (reference sequence). The CDR3 spans 20 residues. V and J are TRBV3-1 and TRBJ2-7; 7 bases map to TRBD1. The sample consisted of blood. The TCR comes from a man aged 55-75 years in good health. CDR3 amino acids: CASSSTTLVPGQLRFYEQYF. CDR3 DNA sequence: TGTGCCAGCAGCTCGACCACCCTTGTACCGGGACAGCTCCGGTTCTACGAGCAGTACTTC.